The 13 T cell receptor beta chains below were found in one sample sequenced in a study of T cell responses to AZD1222 COVID-19 vaccine. The assay was immunoSEQ multiplex PCR, and TCRdb's table has in-frame clones only and misses some. Of about 100,000 clones in the sample, about 90% were seen once. Sample: peripheral blood, taken on day 0 of MenACWY control vaccination. The receptors were sampled from an adult in good health.

The gene calls are TRBV4-1 and TRBJ1-6; possible D gene TRBD1, 5 bases. Germline lookup yields CDR1 MGHRA and CDR2 YSYEKL. The CDR3 length is 14 residues. V dropped 0 bases and J dropped 14 bases, with 14 bases sitting between them. Here the CDR3 reads CASSQETGPITLHF. CDR3 in DNA: TGCGCCAGCAGCCAAGAAACGGGGCCCATTACCCTCCACTTT.

V usage is TRBV15 and J usage is TRBJ2-7; the D gene is possibly TRBD1 (6 bases). This CDR3 comprises 13 residues. V was trimmed by 8 bases and J by 4 bases, leaving 15 bases between them. Germline CDR1 and CDR2: LNHNV and YYDKDF (reference sequence). The CDR3 protein is CATAAGRGYEQYF. CDR3 DNA sequence: TGTGCCACCGCCGCAGGCAGGGGTTACGAGCAGTACTTC. Full variable domain (outside the CDR3, taken from reference TRBV15 and TRBJ2-7): DAMVIQNPRYQVTQFGKPVTLSCSQTLNHNVMYWYQQKSSQAPKLLFHYYDKDFNNEADTPDNFQSRRPNTSFCFLDIRSPGLGDTAMYLCATAAGRGYEQYFGPGTRLTVT.

The chain has TRBV19 and TRBJ2-1; D might be TRBD1 (6 bases). V was trimmed by 0 bases and J by 8 bases, leaving 14 bases between them. The length of the CDR3 is 15 residues. Germline lookup yields CDR1 LNHDA and CDR2 SQIVND (reference sequence). Here the CDR3 reads CASSIDQGLGDEQFF. The CDR3 DNA is TGTGCCAGTAGTATAGATCAGGGGCTGGGGGATGAGCAGTTCTTC.

This chain joins TRBV5-1 and TRBJ2-7; 7 positions agree with TRBD1. CDR3 size: 13 residues. CDR1 is SGHRS and CDR2 is YFSETQ in the germline V gene. V was pared by 1 base and J by 3 bases, with 1 base of the junction left unmatched. CDR3 nucleotide sequence: TGCGCCAGCAGCTTGACAGGGGACTACGAGCAGTACTTC. This sequence encodes CASSLTGDYEQYF.

A few counts support this clone. The rearrangement uses TRBV24-1 and TRBJ2-5, with 11 bases aligning to TRBD2. The CDR3 consists of 13 residues. Germline assignment: CDR1 KGHDR and CDR2 SFDVKD. With V trimmed by 10 bases and J by 2 bases, 2 bases remained unmatched. This CDR3 is CATGTSGQETQYF. The CDR3 coding sequence is TGTGCCACGGGGACTAGCGGACAAGAGACCCAGTACTTC.

This clone was seen a few times. The chain combines TRBV6-4 with TRBJ1-1; D unresolved. Between the trimmed V and J ends, which lost 6 bases and 4 bases, there was a span of 15 bases. This CDR3 has 14 amino acids. Germline CDR1 reads MRHNA; CDR2 reads SNTAGT. The CDR3 coding sequence is TGTGCCAGCAGGCTCATGGGCTGGGGCACTGAAGCTTTCTTT. This codes for CASRLMGWGTEAFF.

The chain uses TRBV25-1 and TRBJ1-6, with a tentative D call TRBD1 (5 bases). Trimming cost V 4 bases and J 5 bases, with 18 bases left between them. Germline V CDR1 and CDR2: MGHDK, SYGVNS. The CDR3 has 17 residues. This CDR3 reads CASSGPIRQGHNSPLHF. The CDR3 DNA sequence: TGTGCCAGCAGTGGACCTATCCGGCAGGGTCATAATTCACCCCTCCACTTT.

This chain links TRBV7-3 with TRBJ1-4, with TRBD1 matching 9 bases. Germline trimming cut 2 bases from V and 9 bases from J; bases unmatched to any gene: 16. This CDR3 is 18 amino acids long. Germline-derived CDR1 and CDR2 are SGHTA and FQGTGA. CDR3 protein: CASSLLGTGRTITKKLFF. The CDR3 region has the DNA TGTGCCAGCAGCTTATTAGGGACAGGGCGAACTATAACGAAAAAACTGTTTTTT. Drawing the rest from reference TRBV7-3 and TRBJ1-4, the complete variable domain is GAGVSQTPSNKVTEKGKYVELRCDPISGHTALYWYRQSLGQGPEFLIYFQGTGAADDSGLPNDRFFAVRPEGSVSTLKIQRTERGDSAVYLCASSLLGTGRTITKKLFFGSGTQLSVL.

This sequence joins TRBV5-1 and TRBJ2-7; D perhaps matches TRBD1 (7 bases). This CDR3 region has 13 residues. V was trimmed by 4 bases and J by 3 bases, leaving 11 bases between them. CDR1 and CDR2 from the germline V gene are SGHRS and YFSETQ. The CDR3 here is CASSAGQLYEQYF. The CDR3 DNA reads as TGCGCCAGCAGCGCGGGACAGCTCTACGAGCAGTACTTC.

V is TRBV30 and J is TRBJ2-5, with D unresolved. CDR1 is GTSNPN and CDR2 is SVGIG in the germline V gene (reference sequence). The V gene lost 2 bases and the J gene lost 4 bases, with 5 bases spanning the gap. This CDR3 spans 11 amino acids. The CDR3 DNA follows: TGTGCCTGGAGTACCACAGAGACCCAGTACTTC. This translates into CAWSTTETQYF.

This clone was recorded a few times. The genes are TRBV18 and TRBJ1-2; D ambiguous. Germline V gene data show CDR1 as KGHSH and CDR2 as LQKENI. V was pared by 6 bases and J by 3 bases, with 11 bases between. The CDR3 spans 13 residues. As DNA, the CDR3 is TGTGCCAGCTCCCTTGGCTCAGACTATGGCTACACCTTC. The encoded protein is CASSLGSDYGYTF. Full variable domain (missing parts from reference TRBV18 and TRBJ1-2): NAGVMQNPRHLVRRRGQEARLRCSPMKGHSHVYWYRQLPEEGLKFMVYLQKENIIDESGMPKERFSAEFPKEGPSILRIQQVVRGDSAAYFCASSLGSDYGYTFGSGTRLTVV.

This clone was seen only a few times. The J gene is TRBJ1-1, the V gene TRBV10-3; TRBD1 agrees at 7 bases. J lost 5 bases, V lost 8 bases, and 14 bases had no gene match. From germline, CDR1 is ENHRY and CDR2 SYGVKD. This CDR3 has 15 amino acids. CDR3 DNA: TGTGCCATCCGGCAGGGGGATGGGGTTAGGACTGAAGCTTTCTTT. Protein sequence: CAIRQGDGVRTEAFF.

The chain joins TRBV28 to TRBJ2-3; the D is unclear. The germline V and J ends were trimmed by 4 bases and 0 bases, with 17 bases remaining between them. This CDR3 is 17 amino acids long. Germline V lookup: CDR1 MDHEN, CDR2 SYDVKM. The DNA for the CDR3 is TGTGCCAGCAGTTCAGGCGATCCGATCACTAGCACAGATACGCAGTATTTT. Translated, it gives CASSSGDPITSTDTQYF.